This entry is about one T cell receptor (beta chain). As yet, its antigen is unknown. In the PCR, 60 Vbeta and 13 Jbeta primers were used. Measured with immunoSEQ multiplex PCR; TCRdb has only the in-frame clones, and not every one. Of some 200,000 clones in the sample, roughly three quarters were seen once. This sample is part of a study of cytomegalovirus exposure and HLA in healthy donors. Regarding the study as a whole: Listed as cytomegalovirus-associated were 150 or so TCR beta chains.

Trimming took 8 bases from V and 2 from J, leaving 13 bases between them. The germline gives CDR1 SNHLY, CDR2 FYNNEI. The CDR3 spans 14 residues. V gene TRBV2 combines with J gene TRBJ1-5, with D unclear. The sample comprised PBMCs. The clonotype comes from a male donor in good health and CMV-seropositive. CDR3 bases: TGTGCCAGCGAAACCGGGGAGGGCAATCAGCCCCAGCATTTT. Amino acids: CASETGEGNQPQHF.